This entry lists 30 T cell receptor beta chains sequenced from one sample in a study of cytomegalovirus exposure and HLA in healthy donors. 13 Jbeta primers and 60 Vbeta primers were used for the PCR. TCRdb's copy holds only in-frame clones and misses some; the assay was immunoSEQ multiplex PCR. The sample holds around 150,000 clones, more than 75% seen once. Sample: PBMCs. These receptors were collected from a male donor in good health and CMV-seronegative.

This chain joins TRBV5-6 and TRBJ2-7; D is perhaps TRBD1 (5 bases). The CDR3 has 13 amino acids. Germline CDR1 reads SGHDT; CDR2 reads YYEEEE. The V gene lost 3 bases and the J gene lost 5 bases, with 12 bases spanning the gap. The CDR3 sequence is CASSSGMKDEQYF. The CDR3 DNA reads TGTGCCAGCAGCTCAGGGATGAAGGACGAGCAGTACTTC.

This clone was seen more than once but under ten times. The rearrangement uses TRBV7-9 and TRBJ1-1; 7 nucleotides match TRBD1. Trimming took 5 bases from V and 3 from J; bases not matched to a gene: 3. This CDR3 spans 13 amino acids. Germline CDR1 is SEHNR and CDR2 is FQNEAQ (reference sequence). The CDR3 is CASSRDSHTEAFF. The CDR3 nucleotides read TGTGCCAGCAGCCGGGACAGCCACACTGAAGCTTTCTTT.

In this sample, this clone turned up a few times. The genes are TRBV2 and TRBJ2-3, with 8 bases aligning to TRBD2. CDR1 and CDR2 from the germline V gene are SNHLY and FYNNEI. The CDR3 runs 15 residues. With 2 bases clipped from V and 2 bases from J, the junction kept 3 bases outside the gene matches. CDR3 sequence (DNA): TGTGCCAGCAGTGAACACGGGGGGGCCACAGATACGCAGTATTTT. Translated, it gives CASSEHGGATDTQYF.

CDR3 DNA: TGTGCCAGCAGTTTACGGGGTGGAAACACCATATATTTT. This encodes CASSLRGGNTIYF. This chain joins TRBV6-5 and TRBJ1-3; D is ambiguous. This CDR3 region has 13 residues. CDR1 MNHEY and CDR2 SVGAGI come from the germline V gene. V was cut by 4 bases and J by 3 bases, with 7 bases left in between.

The chain joins TRBV6-6 to TRBJ1-4; unclear D gene. Germline CDR1 is MNHNY and CDR2 is SVGAGI (reference sequence). The CDR3 consists of 14 residues. Trimming removed 5 bases at V and 8 bases at J, with 15 bases between. The CDR3 protein is CASSPPGVFEKLFF. CDR3 coding DNA: TGTGCCAGCAGTCCTCCGGGAGTATTCGAAAAACTGTTTTTT.

The chain links TRBV2 to TRBJ1-5; D is possibly TRBD1 (6 bases). V was cut by 5 bases and J by 4 bases, with 15 bases left in between. Germline V gives CDR1 SNHLY, CDR2 FYNNEI. CDR3 length: 15 amino acids. The DNA of the CDR3 is TGTGCCAGCAGTTGGGGGACATATCCTAATCAGCCCCAGCATTTT. Encoded protein: CASSWGTYPNQPQHF.

This chain's CDR3 is CASSKGAQGSILLAFF. DNA for the CDR3: TGTGCCAGCAGCAAAGGAGCTCAGGGATCCATTCTGCTCGCTTTCTTT. The chain has TRBV21-1 and TRBJ1-1; the DNA was not compared with TRBD1, the D call given in the table. TRBV21-1 constitutes a pseudogene. The CDR3 has 16 residues.

The chain joins TRBV5-1 to TRBJ2-5, with TRBD1 as a possible D gene (5 bases). V was trimmed by 4 bases and J by 5 bases, leaving 12 bases between them. The germline V gene encodes CDR1 SGHRS and CDR2 YFSETQ. The CDR3 is 13 residues long. The CDR3 loop is CASSGQTAETQYF. DNA of the CDR3: TGCGCCAGCAGCGGTCAGACAGCCGAGACCCAGTACTTC.

The chain recombines TRBV28 with TRBJ1-1; tentatively, D is TRBD1 (5 bases). This CDR3 has 13 residues. V lost 5 bases to trimming and J lost 3 bases, with 10 bases between them. Germline V gene lookup returns CDR1 MDHEN and CDR2 SYDVKM. CDR3: CASSPPGDTEAFF. The CDR3 DNA reads as TGTGCCAGCAGTCCCCCGGGGGACACTGAAGCTTTCTTT.

The chain joins TRBV7-8 to TRBJ2-1; 7 bases line up with TRBD1. CDR3 size: 18 residues. Germline V gives CDR1 SGHVS, CDR2 FQNEAQ. V was clipped by 4 bases and J by 5 bases; unmatched bases: 17. The CDR3: CASSSPAPDRAWDNEQFF. The DNA of the CDR3 is TGTGCCAGCAGCTCGCCCGCCCCTGACAGGGCATGGGACAATGAGCAGTTCTTC.

This clone was seen a handful of times. This chain uses TRBV6-5 with TRBJ1-5; perhaps TRBD1 as D (6 bases). Germline V gives CDR1 MNHEY, CDR2 SVGAGI. The CDR3 is made up of 14 amino acids. Between the trimmed V and J ends, which lost 4 bases and 4 bases, there was a span of 11 bases. The DNA for the CDR3 is TGTGCCAGCAGTTCACCGGACAGAAATCAGCCCCAGCATTTT. Its protein product is CASSSPDRNQPQHF.

The chain recombines TRBV28 with TRBJ1-5; possible D gene TRBD1, 6 bases. Germline V CDR1 and CDR2: MDHEN, SYDVKM. CDR3 size: 14 residues. V was pared by 6 bases and J by 7 bases, with 16 bases between. CDR3 DNA: TGTGCCAGCAGCTCAGCGACAGGACTGCAGCCCCAGCATTTT. Its protein product is CASSSATGLQPQHF. The full variable domain, in which reference TRBV28 and TRBJ1-5 provide the parts outside the CDR3, is DVKVTQSSRYLVKRTGEKVFLECVQDMDHENMFWYRQDPGLGLRLIYFSYDVKMKEKGDIPEGYSVSREKKERFSLILESASTNQTSMYLCASSSATGLQPQHFGDGTRLSIL.

V is TRBV18 and J is TRBJ1-1; D is uncertain. The V gene lost 2 bases and the J gene lost 0 bases, with 16 bases spanning the gap. CDR1 KGHSH and CDR2 LQKENI come from the germline V gene. The CDR3 has 17 amino acids. CDR3 region: CASSPAPLTGMNTEAFF. The CDR3 DNA follows: TGTGCCAGCTCACCAGCCCCGCTTACGGGAATGAACACTGAAGCTTTCTTT.

This clone was recorded once. This chain connects TRBV9 to TRBJ2-1, with 9 bases fitting TRBD1. The germline gives CDR1 SGDLS, CDR2 YYNGEE. V shed 4 bases and J 6 bases; nucleotides not matched to a gene: 11. The CDR3 has 16 amino acids. This CDR3 reads CASSPPGTGLANEQFF. The CDR3 DNA reads as TGTGCCAGCAGCCCCCCCGGGACAGGGCTGGCCAATGAGCAGTTCTTC.

This chain connects TRBV5-1 to TRBJ2-1; D is uncertain. The V gene's germline CDR1 is SGHRS and CDR2 YFSETQ. This CDR3 has 16 residues. Trimming removed 0 bases at V and 1 base at J, with 11 bases between. CDR3 DNA sequence: TGCGCCAGCAGCTTGGCCCTGGGCATTTCCTACAATGAGCAGTTCTTC. It is translated as CASSLALGISYNEQFF.

The V and J genes are TRBV6-1 and TRBJ2-2; 8 nucleotides match TRBD1. V lost 5 bases to trimming and J lost 4 bases; unmatched junction nucleotides: 6. The CDR3 runs to 15 residues. Germline V gives CDR1 MNHNS, CDR2 SASEGT. CDR3 coding DNA: TGTGCCAGCAGTCACGAAGACAGGGGCACCGGGGAGCTGTTTTTT. This encodes CASSHEDRGTGELFF.

The chain carries TRBV7-8 and TRBJ1-1; 8 nucleotides line up with TRBD1. The CDR3 runs 14 residues. Germline CDR1 and CDR2: SGHVS and FQNEAQ. J lost 5 bases, V lost 5 bases, and 7 bases had no gene match. The CDR3, as DNA: TGTGCCAGCAGCCCCTGGACAGGGTGGACTGAAGCTTTCTTT. It is translated as CASSPWTGWTEAFF. The full variable domain, its missing parts supplied by reference TRBV7-8 and TRBJ1-1, is GAGVSQSPRYKVAKRGQDVALRCDPISGHVSLFWYQQALGQGPEFLTYFQNEAQLDKSGLPSDRFFAERPEGSVSTLKIQRTQQEDSAVYLCASSPWTGWTEAFFGQGTRLTVV.

This clone was seen more than once but under ten times. The chain is built from TRBV2 and TRBJ2-1; 8 positions match TRBD2. This CDR3 has 13 amino acids. From germline, CDR1 is SNHLY and CDR2 FYNNEI. The V gene end was trimmed by 8 bases and the J gene end by 3 bases; junction bases not matched to a gene: 3. The chain's CDR3 is CASGSGDYNEQFF. CDR3 coding DNA: TGTGCCAGCGGTAGCGGGGACTACAATGAGCAGTTCTTC. Combining the CDR3 with reference TRBV2 and TRBJ2-1 gives the whole variable domain EPEVTQTPSHQVTQMGQEVILRCVPISNHLYFYWYRQILGQKVEFLVSFYNNEISEKSEIFDDQFSVERPDGSNFTLKIRSTKLEDSAMYFCASGSGDYNEQFFGPGTRLTVL.

The gene calls are TRBV6-5 and TRBJ1-5; 7 bases agree with TRBD1. The J segment lost 11 bases and the V segment lost 4 bases, leaving 17 bases of the junction unmatched. Germline CDR1 and CDR2: MNHEY and SVGAGI. This CDR3 contains 16 residues. The CDR3 DNA sequence: TGTGCCAGCAGTTTCAGCGGAGGGGGCGCAGGCCAAGCCCAGCATTTT. Translating gives CASSFSGGGAGQAQHF.

As for this clone: One end of the junction does not line up with germline, which may come from a read error. The chain links TRBV5-4 to TRBJ2-7; 10 bases line up with TRBD1. The germline V gene encodes CDR1 SGHNT and CDR2 YYREEE (reference sequence). The CDR3 loop spans 15 amino acids. CDR3: CASSSHLGTGVERYF. The CDR3 DNA reads as TGTGCCAGCAGCTCCCATTTAGGGACAGGGGTAGAGCGGTACTTC.

The gene calls are TRBV2 and TRBJ2-1; 8 bases fit TRBD1. The trim removed 6 bases at V and 4 bases at J, leaving 5 bases unmatched. CDR1 and CDR2 (germline): SNHLY, FYNNEI. The CDR3 is made up of 14 amino acids. CDR3 protein: CASRPGQAYNEQFF. The CDR3 DNA sequence: TGTGCCAGCAGGCCGGGACAGGCTTACAATGAGCAGTTCTTC.

The V and J genes are TRBV2 and TRBJ1-6, with D perhaps TRBD1 (6 bases). The CDR3 loop spans 14 amino acids. CDR1 SNHLY and CDR2 FYNNEI come from the germline V gene. Trimming cost V 7 bases and J 8 bases, with 15 bases left between them. CDR3 residues: CASIKQGKDSPLHF. In DNA form, the CDR3 reads TGTGCCAGCATAAAACAGGGAAAGGATTCACCCCTCCACTTT.

A remark on this clone: The junction does not match germline at one end; this may be a read error. The chain links TRBV2 to TRBJ1-6; 8 nucleotides agree with TRBD1. CDR3 length: 15 residues. CDR1 is SNHLY and CDR2 is FYNNEI in the germline V gene. CDR3 sequence (DNA): TGTGCCAGCAGCGAAATACAGGGGGATAATCCACCCCTCCACTTT. Protein product: CASSEIQGDNPPLHF. Filled out from reference TRBV2 and TRBJ1-6, the complete variable domain reads EPEVTQTPSHQVTQMGQEVILRCVPISNHLYFYWYRQILGQKVEFLVSFYNNEISEKSEIFDDQFSVERPDGSNFTLKIRSTKLEDSAMYFCASSEIQGDNPPLHFGNGTRLTVT.

V is TRBV28 and J is TRBJ2-2; no definite D call. Between the trimmed V and J ends, which lost 3 bases and 4 bases, there was a span of 9 bases. The CDR3 covers 14 residues. Per the germline V gene, CDR1 is MDHEN and CDR2 is SYDVKM. The CDR3 DNA sequence: TGTGCCAGCAGTTTGGTTCCGGGCACCGGGGAGCTGTTTTTT. It codes for CASSLVPGTGELFF.

CDR3 nucleotides: TGCGCCAGCAGCGCCGGGACAGGGTGGGTAGAGACCCAGTACTTC. As protein: CASSAGTGWVETQYF. The V and J genes are TRBV5-1 and TRBJ2-5; TRBD1 aligns across 9 bases. Trimming removed 4 bases from V and 4 bases from J; junction bases left unmatched: 8. CDR1 SGHRS and CDR2 YFSETQ come from the germline V gene. The CDR3 length is 15 residues.

V gene TRBV5-1 combines with J gene TRBJ1-1, with 10 bases lining up with TRBD1. After removal of 3 bases from V and 5 bases from J, the junction contained 1 base not matched to a gene. This CDR3 is built from 13 residues. From germline, CDR1 is SGHRS and CDR2 YFSETQ. The CDR3: CASSWDRGTEAFF. The DNA of the CDR3 is TGCGCCAGCAGCTGGGACAGGGGTACTGAAGCTTTCTTT.

In this sample, this clone turned up a few times. The chain employs TRBV4-3 and TRBJ1-6; D unclear. V dropped 1 base and J dropped 8 bases, with 9 bases sitting between them. The CDR3 runs to 14 residues. Germline-derived CDR1 and CDR2 are LGHNA and YSLEER. The CDR3 reads CASSQVSGYSPLHF. DNA of the CDR3: TGCGCCAGCAGCCAAGTTTCGGGATATTCACCCCTCCACTTT.

Comment on this clone: One end of the junction is discordant with germline, which a read error may explain. The rearrangement uses TRBV7-6 and TRBJ2-3; TRBD2 might be the D (6 bases). The CDR3 is 15 residues long. Germline CDR1 SGHVS, CDR2 FNYEAQ. CDR3 region: CVSSPRLVSTDTQYF. CDR3 DNA: TGTGTCAGCAGCCCGAGACTAGTTTCGACAGATACGCAGTATTTT.

The chain is built from TRBV6-6 and TRBJ2-3; TRBD1 matches 7 bases. In germline, CDR1 is MNHNY, CDR2 SVGAGI (reference sequence). CDR3 size: 14 residues. V lost 6 bases, J lost 3 bases, and 6 bases stayed unmatched. The CDR3: CASSPGDRTDTQYF. The CDR3 DNA sequence: TGTGCCAGCAGCCCCGGGGACAGAACAGATACGCAGTATTTT.

The chain carries TRBV5-1 and TRBJ2-7; D unclear. The V end lost 4 bases, the J end lost 6 bases, and 14 bases lay between the germline ends. The CDR3 runs to 13 residues. Looked up from germline, CDR1 is SGHRS and CDR2 is YFSETQ. CDR3 sequence: CASSRVPTGEQYF. CDR3 nucleotide sequence: TGCGCCAGCAGCCGGGTCCCAACGGGCGAGCAGTACTTC.